This T cell receptor (beta chain) emerged from a study of monozygotic twins with cystic fibrosis (dated by TCRdb to the early 2020s). Regarding the research as a whole: Barcoded libraries were prepared from 3 to 3.5 micrograms of fragmented DNA with roughly 16 PCR cycles. TCR beta repertoires were compared within and between 16 monozygotic twin pairs with cystic fibrosis so that genetic influence on V and J gene usage could be assessed. The cohort included ten female and six male twin pairs, mostly children and adolescents, aged roughly 2.0 to 40 years with a median of roughly 9.1 years. On the day blood was drawn, the twins' weight-for-height and FEVPerc (FEV1 disease centile) were ranked against those of the roughly 970 cohort participants. Data for three of the twin pairs had already been reported earlier in a different context.

The paper as a whole reports these results and caveats: Simpson clonality was generally low (median about 0.009), which suggests a naive-dominated repertoire, and clonality was higher in the most severely affected patients. Monozygotic CF twin pairs shared significantly more nucleotide-identical clonotypes within each pair than unrelated CF individuals shared with one another (P = 0.000026, Mann-Whitney). No association turned up between shared CDR3 numbers and age, concordance or disease severity, and the cohort was small. V gene usage was most similar to the co-twin for 13 of 16 pairs, and J usage for 8 of 16 pairs, suggesting genetic constraints.

The germline V gene encodes CDR1 PRHDT and CDR2 FYEKMQ (reference sequence). V ends up 2 bases short and J 5 bases short, with an unmatched junction base count of 10. From its cysteine to its phenylalanine, the CDR3 spans 16 amino acids. Solely the CDR3 DNA is kept, with 48 bases framed from the first base. Following the manufacturer's instructions, the researchers used the immunoSEQ immune profiling system to amplify TCR beta CDR3 regions via multiplex PCR. Sequencing was performed on an Illumina NextSeq system. For the original study's pipeline: Sequence data were processed on the immunoSEQ Analyzer platform, and clonality was computed as the square root of Simpson's index of productive rearrangements. Similarity in V and J usage was quantified by Jensen-Shannon distance, and CDR3 generation probabilities were calculated with OLGA. The researchers looked up shared CDR3 sequences in the immuneACCESS database (August 2020) and in VDJdb (December 2020). In its TCRdb copy, this immuneACCESS table keeps in-frame sequences only and misses some clones. Where compared with another copy, unresolved V genes explain less than half of these, and the others have no known cause. That table supplies the V and J calls and clone size; D and trimming were determined from the DNA. In this sample the table shows approximately 32,000 clones, roughly 97% of which occur a single time. Of the sample, more than 0.15% falls within the top ten clones.

Worth noting for this clone: Which antigen it targets is not known. No base-level quality is on record; no much larger clone is a single base apart.

The twin pairs came from the European Cystic Fibrosis Twin and Sibling Study Cohort, which recruited patients from 150 or so CF clinics across 14 European countries. Zygosity and CFTR genotype were verified in-house, and zygosity was tested by multiplex PCR of nine short tandem repeat loci. Peripheral blood was sampled from each twin, and clinical parameters were recorded on the day of blood sampling. Phenol/chloroform extraction was used to isolate genomic DNA from peripheral blood cells, and the DNA was then kept in TE buffer at 4 degrees C. Sequenced: blood. The receptor's source is a girl under 10 years old with cystic fibrosis. The chain employs TRBV13 and TRBJ2-5, with TRBD1 identical over 8 junction bases. The CDR3: CASSLTTGEETETQYF. The bases read TGTGCCAGCAGCTTAACGACAGGGGAGGAGACCGAGACCCAGTACTTC. The CDR3 plus the reference TRBV13 and TRBJ2-5 genes for the other parts give the full variable domain: AAGVIQSPRHLIKEKRETATLKCYPIPRHDTVYWYQQGPGQDPQFLISFYEKMQSDKGSIPDRFSAQQFSDYHSELNMSSLELGDSALYFCASSLTTGEETETQYFGPGTRLLVL.